This is a list of T cell receptor beta chains from one sample in a study of T cells in Graves' hyperthyroidism and ophthalmopathy. MiXCR, applied by TCRdb to the multiplex PCR reads, yields one record per CDR3 protein. The table records 480,000 or so distinct CDR3 sequences, 13% to 15% of them present only once. The specimen was blood. Every receptor here comes from a woman between 18 and 30 years old with Graves' hyperthyroidism. CDR3s leave out the opening cysteine and the closing phenylalanine or tryptophan.

v_call: TRBV24-1
j_call: TRBJ1-5
cdr3_aa: ATSDPAGGGNQPQH

v_call: TRBV27
j_call: TRBJ2-7
cdr3_aa: ASSLLGQSSYEQY

v_call: TRBV11-3
j_call: TRBJ2-1
cdr3_aa: ASSFGRGSYNEQF

v_call: TRBV5-5
j_call: TRBJ1-2
cdr3_aa: ASSLAVEGFT

v_call: TRBV2
j_call: TRBJ1-5
cdr3_aa: ASNVAGVNQPQH

v_call: TRBV15
j_call: TRBJ2-3
cdr3_aa: ATRGEAPDTQY

v_call: TRBV3-1
j_call: TRBJ2-5
cdr3_aa: ASSQGLAGGLQETQY

v_call: TRBV20-1
j_call: TRBJ2-3
cdr3_aa: SARAGLAGWVGTDTQY

v_call: TRBV7-2
j_call: TRBJ2-7
cdr3_aa: ASSFFSERYEQY

v_call: TRBV4-1
j_call: TRBJ2-6
cdr3_aa: ASSQRDIYSSGANVLT

v_call: TRBV19
j_call: TRBJ1-1
cdr3_aa: ASSLGQDFRTLAEAF

v_call: TRBV3-1
j_call: TRBJ2-1
cdr3_aa: ASSQVVDQSGVLRENEQF

v_call: TRBV20-1
j_call: TRBJ1-5
cdr3_aa: SARRWAATNQPQH

v_call: TRBV7-9
j_call: TRBJ2-5
cdr3_aa: ASSLGRDGQETQY

v_call: TRBV4-1
j_call: TRBJ2-1
cdr3_aa: ASSHGSTYEQF

v_call: TRBV6-2/TRBV6-3
j_call: TRBJ2-3
cdr3_aa: ASSFRQGDSDTQY

v_call: TRBV7-9
j_call: TRBJ2-1
cdr3_aa: ASSLALARDEQF

v_call: TRBV20-1
j_call: TRBJ1-4
cdr3_aa: SARDRWRSNEKLF

v_call: TRBV15
j_call: TRBJ1-5
cdr3_aa: ATSRDRTGNQPQH

v_call: TRBV11-1
j_call: TRBJ1-1
cdr3_aa: ASSQAGTKAF

v_call: TRBV11-1
j_call: TRBJ2-2
cdr3_aa: ASSPKTGELF

v_call: TRBV11-3
j_call: TRBJ1-4
cdr3_aa: ASSPAGTSTNEKLF

v_call: TRBV19
j_call: TRBJ2-3
cdr3_aa: ASSIDPRGTVSLVTQY

v_call: TRBV10-3
j_call: TRBJ2-1
cdr3_aa: AISESRASGYRSYNEQF

v_call: TRBV6-1
j_call: TRBJ1-5
cdr3_aa: ASKGKHSNQPQH

v_call: TRBV20-1
j_call: TRBJ2-1
cdr3_aa: SARGSGHEQF

v_call: TRBV11-2
j_call: TRBJ2-7
cdr3_aa: ASSPGTGGFHEQY